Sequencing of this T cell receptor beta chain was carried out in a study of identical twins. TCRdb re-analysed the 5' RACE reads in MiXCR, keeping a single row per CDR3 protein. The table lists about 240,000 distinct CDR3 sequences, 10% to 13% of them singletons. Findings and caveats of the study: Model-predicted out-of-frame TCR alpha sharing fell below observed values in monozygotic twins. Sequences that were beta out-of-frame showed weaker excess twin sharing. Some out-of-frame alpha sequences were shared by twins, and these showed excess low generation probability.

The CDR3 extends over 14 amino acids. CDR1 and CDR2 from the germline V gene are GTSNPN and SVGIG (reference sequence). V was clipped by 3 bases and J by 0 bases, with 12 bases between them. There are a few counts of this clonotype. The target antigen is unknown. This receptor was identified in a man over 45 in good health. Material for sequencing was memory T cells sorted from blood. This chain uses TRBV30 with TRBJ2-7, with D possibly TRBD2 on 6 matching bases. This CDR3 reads CAWSLGGSSYEQYF. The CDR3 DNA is TGTGCCTGGAGCTTGGGGGGAAGCTCCTACGAGCAGTACTTC.